These 25 T cell receptor beta chains came from one sample sequenced in a study of blood T cell repertoires in COVID-19. Profiling relied on immunoSEQ multiplex PCR, and the TCRdb table lists in-frame clones only, not all of them. The sample carries 240,000 or so clones, around 89% recorded once. The sample comprised peripheral blood. The receptors were gathered from a woman in her forties who had recovered from COVID-19.

The rearrangement uses TRBV5-1 and TRBJ1-6; 7 bases agree with TRBD1. The CDR3 loop spans 14 amino acids. CDR1 and CDR2 (germline): SGHRS, YFSETQ. The ends lost 3 bases at V and 7 bases at J; junction bases unmatched: 4. In DNA, the CDR3 is TGCGCCAGCAGCTGGACAGGTCAGAATTCACCCCTCCACTTT. This translates into CASSWTGQNSPLHF.

This clone was seen only once. The chain couples TRBV6-2 or TRBV6-3 to TRBJ2-7; 10 bases are shared with TRBD1. V was pared by 6 bases and J by 1 base, with 9 bases of the junction left unmatched. CDR3 size: 16 residues. CDR1 MNHEY and CDR2 SVGEGT come from the germline V gene. The CDR3 protein is CASSLRGTGVSYEQYF. The CDR3 DNA is TGTGCCAGCAGCCTGCGCGGGACAGGGGTTTCCTACGAGCAGTACTTC.

V and J are TRBV9 and TRBJ2-1, with 14 bases that match TRBD2. Germline V gene lookup returns CDR1 SGDLS and CDR2 YYNGEE. The CDR3 runs 13 residues. The CDR3 region has the DNA TGTGCTCCGACTAGCGGGAGGGGTTTTGAGCAGTTCTTC. This gives the protein CAPTSGRGFEQFF.

This clone occurred a few times. V is TRBV11-3 and J is TRBJ2-1, with a possible D match to TRBD2 (5 bases). The length of the CDR3 is 16 residues. The V gene lost 3 bases and the J gene lost 0 bases, with 12 bases spanning the gap. Germline V gene lookup returns CDR1 SGHNT and CDR2 YENEEA. CDR3 sequence: CASSLVLAASYNEQFF. The CDR3 bases are TGTGCCAGCAGCTTGGTCCTAGCCGCCTCCTACAATGAGCAGTTCTTC.

This clone was detected many times. The genes are TRBV12-3 or TRBV12-4 and TRBJ1-4; D perhaps matches TRBD1 (6 bases). V was trimmed by 6 bases and J by 11 bases, leaving 13 bases between them. The CDR3 loop spans 12 amino acids. CDR3: CASSPQGPKLFF. In DNA, the CDR3 is TGTGCCAGCAGCCCACAGGGACCCAAACTGTTTTTT.

The chain is built from TRBV24-1 and TRBJ2-1; 10 bases fit TRBD2. Per the germline V gene, CDR1 is KGHDR and CDR2 is SFDVKD. The J segment lost 8 bases and the V segment lost 5 bases, leaving 5 bases of the junction unmatched. The CDR3 has 14 residues. This CDR3 is CATSGASGSHEQFF. CDR3 nucleotide sequence: TGTGCCACCAGTGGGGCTAGCGGGAGCCATGAGCAGTTCTTC.

V gene TRBV27 combines with J gene TRBJ1-4; no definite D call. V was trimmed by 5 bases and J by 8 bases, leaving 15 bases between them. There are 14 residues in the CDR3. Per germline, CDR1 MNHEY and CDR2 SMNVEV (reference sequence). The CDR3 bases are TGTGCCAGCAGTCCTCGCGGAGGGTTCGAAAAACTGTTTTTT. Its translation is CASSPRGGFEKLFF.

This clone was counted a single time. The rearrangement links TRBV11-1 to TRBJ2-3, with 8 bases that match TRBD2. After removal of 7 bases from V and 3 bases from J, the junction contained 12 bases not matched to a gene. Germline lookup yields CDR1 SGHAT and CDR2 FQDESV (reference sequence). The CDR3 is 16 residues long. In nucleotides, the CDR3 is TGTGCCAGCACCGGGGGGGGCGGGAGTGTAACAGATACGCAGTATTTT. Its translation is CASTGGGGSVTDTQYF.

CDR3 residues: CASSFADRWNYGYTF. For the CDR3, the DNA is TGCGCCAGCAGCTTTGCGGACAGATGGAACTATGGCTACACCTTC. The chain couples TRBV5-1 to TRBJ1-2, with D maybe TRBD1 (6 bases). Germline assignment: CDR1 SGHRS and CDR2 YFSETQ. V was cut by 2 bases and J by 2 bases, with 13 bases left in between. The CDR3 totals 15 residues.

V gene TRBV3-1 (or the pseudogene TRBV3-2) combines with J gene TRBJ2-2, with D perhaps matching TRBD2 (5 bases). The germline V gene encodes CDR1 LGHDT and CDR2 YNNKEL (reference sequence). Deletions cut 4 bases from V and 7 bases from J, with 13 bases between. This CDR3 contains 14 residues. Written as DNA, the CDR3 is TGTGCCAGCAGCCCCACCCGGGGTGGCGGGGAGCTGTTTTTT. This codes for CASSPTRGGGELFF.

Only one count was recorded for this clone. The chain uses TRBV9 and TRBJ1-6; D call uncertain. The germline gives CDR1 SGDLS, CDR2 YYNGEE. This CDR3 is 15 amino acids long. V was pared by 4 bases and J by 8 bases, with 16 bases between. CDR3 sequence: CASSHYDTAHSPLHF. The CDR3, as DNA: TGTGCCAGCAGCCATTACGACACGGCCCATTCACCCCTCCACTTT. The full variable domain, with the rest looked up from reference TRBV9 and TRBJ1-6, is DSGVTQTPKHLITATGQRVTLRCSPRSGDLSVYWYQQSLDQGLQFLIQYYNGEERAKGNILERFSAQQFPDLHSELNLSSLELGDSALYFCASSHYDTAHSPLHFGNGTRLTVT.

Points on this clone: This same CDR3 is encoded by further DNA sequences in the sample. The chain couples TRBV19 to TRBJ2-7, with 11 bases aligning to TRBD1. The ends lost 5 bases at V and 3 bases at J; junction bases unmatched: 3. The CDR3 length is 14 residues. CDR1 and CDR2 from the germline V gene are LNHDA and SQIVND (reference sequence). The CDR3 reads CASSPGTGGYEQYF. The CDR3, as DNA: TGTGCCAGTAGTCCCGGGACAGGGGGCTACGAGCAGTACTTC.

The chain is built from TRBV4-1 and TRBJ1-4; D perhaps matches TRBD1 (6 bases). The germline V gene encodes CDR1 MGHRA and CDR2 YSYEKL. Trimming shortened V by 1 base and J by 8 bases, and 26 bases separated the two germline ends. This CDR3 is 19 amino acids long. The CDR3 here is CASSQGGPSGPRTIEKLFF. CDR3 coding DNA: TGCGCCAGCAGCCAAGGGGGGCCCTCCGGCCCCAGGACGATCGAAAAACTGTTTTTT.

The chain combines TRBV9 with TRBJ2-1; 9 bases map to TRBD2. V shed 3 bases and J 5 bases; nucleotides not matched to a gene: 6. Germline loops: CDR1 SGDLS, CDR2 YYNGEE. This CDR3 is built from 15 residues. The CDR3 DNA reads as TGTGCCAGCAGCGCCAGCGGGAGGACCAACAATGAGCAGTTCTTC. It encodes CASSASGRTNNEQFF.

The chain is built from TRBV7-9 and TRBJ1-2, with 7 bases aligning to TRBD1. Germline values: CDR1 SEHNR, CDR2 FQNEAQ (reference sequence). The CDR3 consists of 13 residues. Unmatched junction bases numbered 2, after V lost 5 bases and J lost 2 bases. CDR3 nucleotide sequence: TGTGCCAGCAGCAAGGGACAGAACTATGGCTACACCTTC. Protein sequence: CASSKGQNYGYTF.

The J gene is TRBJ2-1, the V gene TRBV7-8; 8 bases fit TRBD2. CDR1 is SGHVS, CDR2 FQNEAQ, per germline. Trimming cost V 5 bases and J 7 bases; bases outside gene matches: 10. CDR3 length equals 15 residues. CDR3 nucleotide sequence: TGTGCCAGCAGCGACTGGGCGGGAGGCCTTAATGAGCAGTTCTTC. This codes for CASSDWAGGLNEQFF.

The chain combines TRBV24-1 with TRBJ1-1; TRBD1 is a possible D gene (5 bases). CDR3 length: 15 residues. The germline V and J ends were trimmed by 7 bases and 6 bases, with 20 bases remaining between them. Germline assignment: CDR1 KGHDR and CDR2 SFDVKD. The CDR3 sequence is CATRGQGGTISEAFF. Here the CDR3 DNA reads TGTGCCACCAGGGGTCAGGGTGGAACTATTTCTGAAGCTTTCTTT.

The chain carries TRBV11-2 and TRBJ2-3, with TRBD2 identical over 8 bases. The V gene's germline CDR1 is SGHAT and CDR2 FQNNGV. The CDR3 extends over 16 amino acids. J gave up 5 bases and V 1 base, and 8 bases lay outside the gene matches. In nucleotides, the CDR3 is TGTGCCAGCAGCTTAGGTTGGCGGGAGGCTGAAGATACGCAGTATTTT. Its protein product is CASSLGWREAEDTQYF.

This clone appeared a single time. This sequence joins TRBV18 and TRBJ2-2; TRBD1 agrees at 8 bases. The V segment lost 8 bases and the J segment 5 bases; nucleotides outside the gene matches: 13. The length of the CDR3 is 16 residues. CDR1 is KGHSH and CDR2 is LQKENI in the germline V gene. The CDR3 region is CASQEQGAIGTGELFF. In nucleotides, the CDR3 is TGTGCCAGCCAAGAGCAGGGGGCGATTGGGACCGGGGAGCTGTTTTTT.

This chain joins TRBV6-1 and TRBJ1-5; D unresolved. Trimming took off 1 base at V and 11 bases at J, with 9 bases between the two ends. The germline V gene encodes CDR1 MNHNS and CDR2 SASEGT. The length of the CDR3 is 12 residues. The CDR3 reads CASSEGSGSQHF. CDR3 DNA sequence: TGTGCCAGCAGTGAAGGGTCGGGGTCCCAGCATTTT.

The rearrangement links TRBV5-1 to TRBJ2-3; D possibly corresponds to TRBD1 (5 bases). This CDR3 has 12 amino acids. Trimming cost V 2 bases and J 8 bases, with 9 bases left between them. CDR1 is SGHRS, CDR2 YFSETQ, per germline. CDR3 in DNA: TGCGCCAGCAGCTTCGACCAGGGTACGCAGTATTTT. As protein: CASSFDQGTQYF.

This clone occurred once. This chain joins TRBV7-8 and TRBJ2-1; 8 bases match TRBD2. From germline, CDR1 is SGHVS and CDR2 FQNEAQ. CDR3 size: 15 residues. V was clipped by 5 bases and J by 3 bases; unmatched bases: 6. This CDR3 is CASSRRGGIYNEQFF. The CDR3 DNA reads TGTGCCAGCAGCCGTCGGGGGGGAATCTACAATGAGCAGTTCTTC. Full variable domain (remainder filled in from reference TRBV7-8 and TRBJ2-1): GAGVSQSPRYKVAKRGQDVALRCDPISGHVSLFWYQQALGQGPEFLTYFQNEAQLDKSGLPSDRFFAERPEGSVSTLKIQRTQQEDSAVYLCASSRRGGIYNEQFFGPGTRLTVL.

This rearrangement joins TRBV6-6 to TRBJ1-1; D ambiguous. The CDR3 is made up of 13 amino acids. CDR1 is MNHNY, CDR2 SVGAGI, per germline (reference sequence). V was cut by 6 bases and J by 2 bases, with 10 bases left in between. CDR3: CASREAVNTEAFF. CDR3 nucleotide sequence: TGTGCCAGCAGGGAGGCCGTAAACACTGAAGCTTTCTTT.

To note about this clone: This same CDR3 is encoded by further DNA sequences in the sample. The chain employs TRBV12-3 or TRBV12-4 and TRBJ1-1; no reliable D call. CDR3 size: 13 residues. The V gene lost 3 bases and the J gene lost 1 base, with 6 bases spanning the gap. In DNA form, the CDR3 reads TGTGCCAGCAGTTTGAGTGGGAACACTGAAGCTTTCTTT. Its protein product is CASSLSGNTEAFF.

The CDR3 DNA reads TGTGCCAGCAGTGAAGGGGGCAGGGTAAGGTCCCAAGAGACCCAGTACTTC. This codes for CASSEGGRVRSQETQYF. This chain connects TRBV2 to TRBJ2-5; TRBD1 is a possible D gene (5 bases). This CDR3 comprises 17 residues. V gave up 1 base and J gave up 1 base, with 16 bases separating them. Germline CDR1 SNHLY, CDR2 FYNNEI. Based on the CDR3 plus reference TRBV2 and TRBJ2-5, the full variable domain is EPEVTQTPSHQVTQMGQEVILRCVPISNHLYFYWYRQILGQKVEFLVSFYNNEISEKSEIFDDQFSVERPDGSNFTLKIRSTKLEDSAMYFCASSEGGRVRSQETQYFGPGTRLLVL.